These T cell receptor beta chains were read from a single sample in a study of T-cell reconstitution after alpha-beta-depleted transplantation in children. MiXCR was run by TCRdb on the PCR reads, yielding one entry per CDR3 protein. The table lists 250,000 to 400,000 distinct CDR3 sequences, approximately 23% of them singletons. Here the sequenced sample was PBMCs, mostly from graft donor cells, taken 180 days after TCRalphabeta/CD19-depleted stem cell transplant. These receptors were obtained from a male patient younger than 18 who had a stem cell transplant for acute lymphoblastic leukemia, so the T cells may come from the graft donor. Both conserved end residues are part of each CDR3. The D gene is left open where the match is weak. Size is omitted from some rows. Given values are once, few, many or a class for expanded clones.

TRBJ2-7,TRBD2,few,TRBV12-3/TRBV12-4,CASSFSSGRGEQYF,TGTGCCAGCAGTTTCTCTAGCGGGAGGGGCGAGCAGTACTTC
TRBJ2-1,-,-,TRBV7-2,CASSRKQGGNYNEQFF,TGTGCCAGCAGCCGAAAACAGGGTGGGAACTACAATGAGCAGTTCTTC
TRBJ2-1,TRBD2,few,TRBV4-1,CASSQGLAIYNEQFF,TGCGCCAGCAGCCAGGGACTAGCCATATACAATGAGCAGTTCTTC
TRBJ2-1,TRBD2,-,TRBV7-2,CASSLMIAGGNEQFF,TGTGCCAGCAGCTTAATGATAGCGGGAGGAAATGAGCAGTTCTTC
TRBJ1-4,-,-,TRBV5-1,CASREGVGWREKLFF,TGCGCCAGCAGGGAAGGGGTAGGGTGGCGTGAAAAACTGTTTTTT
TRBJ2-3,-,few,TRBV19,CASSISSGSLSTDTQYF,TGTGCCAGTAGTATTTCGTCCGGATCCTTGAGCACAGATACGCAGTATTTT
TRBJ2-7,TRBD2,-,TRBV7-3,CASSSGLAGDYEQYF,TGTGCCAGCAGCTCCGGACTAGCGGGAGATTACGAGCAGTACTTC
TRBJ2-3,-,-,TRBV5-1,CASSFRGTGTQYF,TGCGCCAGCAGCTTCCGGGGCACGGGTACGCAGTATTTT
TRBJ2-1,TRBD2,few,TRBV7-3,CASSLQGASGSGEQFF,TGTGCCAGCAGCTTACAAGGGGCTAGCGGGAGCGGTGAGCAGTTCTTC
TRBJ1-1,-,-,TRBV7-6,CASSSLGARFLNTEAFF,TGTGCCAGCAGTTCCTTGGGGGCCAGGTTCTTGAACACTGAAGCTTTCTTT
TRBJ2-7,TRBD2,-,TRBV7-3,CASSPSTSGEQYF,TGTGCCAGCAGCCCGTCTACTAGCGGCGAGCAGTACTTC
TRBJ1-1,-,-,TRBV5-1,CASSLQGYGGTEAFF,TGCGCCAGCAGCTTGCAGGGCTACGGTGGCACTGAAGCTTTCTTT
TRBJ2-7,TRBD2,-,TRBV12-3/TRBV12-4,CASSAGGAALLWHEQYF,TGTGCCAGCAGTGCCGGGGGGGCGGCGTTGCTTTGGCACGAGCAGTACTTC
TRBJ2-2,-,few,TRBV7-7,CASRLFLPTGELFF,TGTGCCAGCAGGCTGTTCCTTCCGACCGGGGAGCTGTTTTTT
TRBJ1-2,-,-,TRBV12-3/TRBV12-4,CASSHLGYGYTF,TGTGCCAGCAGTCACTTAGGCTATGGCTACACCTTC
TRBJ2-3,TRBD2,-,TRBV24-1,CATSDPRGGLASDTQYF,TGTGCCACCAGTGATCCCAGGGGCGGACTAGCCTCAGATACGCAGTATTTT
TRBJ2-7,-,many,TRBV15,CATSMRDSSYEQYF,TGTGCCACCAGCATGCGGGATAGCTCCTACGAGCAGTACTTC
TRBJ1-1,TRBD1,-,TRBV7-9,CASSLEQGATEAFF,TGTGCCAGCAGCTTAGAACAGGGGGCGACTGAAGCTTTCTTT
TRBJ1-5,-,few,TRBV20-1,CSARDWAGWGQPQHF,TGCAGTGCTAGAGATTGGGCAGGGTGGGGTCAGCCCCAGCATTTT
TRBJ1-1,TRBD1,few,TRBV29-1,CSVGTAEAFF,TGCAGCGTCGGGACAGCCGAAGCTTTCTTT
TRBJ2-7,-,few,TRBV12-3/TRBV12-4,CASSFRGPLYEQYF,TGTGCCAGCAGTTTTCGAGGGCCCCTCTACGAGCAGTACTTC
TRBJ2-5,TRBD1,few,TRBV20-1,CSAWTGGGETQYF,TGCAGTGCGTGGACAGGGGGAGGAGAGACCCAGTACTTC
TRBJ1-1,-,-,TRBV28,CASSLPPGAFF,TGTGCCAGCAGTTTGCCACCGGGAGCTTTCTTT
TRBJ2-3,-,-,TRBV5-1,CASSLVVGPADTQYF,TGCGCCAGCAGCTTGGTAGTGGGTCCGGCAGATACGCAGTATTTT
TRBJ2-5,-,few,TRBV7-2,CASSGGPKETQYF,TGTGCCAGCAGCGGAGGCCCCAAAGAGACCCAGTACTTC
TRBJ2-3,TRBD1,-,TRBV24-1,CATSALRRTGGEVTDTQYF,TGTGCCACCAGTGCTCTGAGGAGGACAGGGGGCGAAGTCACAGATACGCAGTATTTT
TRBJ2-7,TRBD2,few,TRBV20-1,CSARGLAVYEQYF,TGCAGTGCTAGAGGACTAGCGGTTTACGAGCAGTACTTC
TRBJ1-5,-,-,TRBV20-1,CSAREGRWAEGNQPQHF,TGCAGTGCTAGAGAAGGAAGGTGGGCCGAGGGCAATCAGCCCCAGCATTTT
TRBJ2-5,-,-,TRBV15,CATSRGGAQETQYF,TGTGCCACCAGCAGAGGAGGGGCCCAAGAGACCCAGTACTTC
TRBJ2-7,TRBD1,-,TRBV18,CASSLRDRGEQYF,TGTGCCAGCTCACTCCGGGACAGGGGAGAGCAGTACTTC
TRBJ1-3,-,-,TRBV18,CASSHETPTQGNTIYF,TGTGCCAGCTCACACGAGACCCCCACCCAGGGAAACACCATATATTTT
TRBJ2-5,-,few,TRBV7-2,CASSLELWETQYF,TGTGCCAGCAGCTTAGAACTATGGGAGACCCAGTACTTC
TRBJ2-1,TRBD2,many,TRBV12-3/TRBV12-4,CASSRLAHNEQFF,TGTGCCAGCAGTAGACTAGCGCATAATGAGCAGTTCTTC
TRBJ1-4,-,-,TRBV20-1,CSARDHRGVGEKLFF,TGCAGTGCTAGAGATCATCGAGGGGTCGGTGAAAAACTGTTTTTT
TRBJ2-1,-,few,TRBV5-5,CASSNLYNEQFF,TGTGCCAGCAGCAATCTTTACAATGAGCAGTTCTTC
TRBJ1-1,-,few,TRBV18,CASSWGAWQDTEAFF,TGTGCCAGCTCATGGGGGGCCTGGCAGGACACTGAAGCTTTCTTT
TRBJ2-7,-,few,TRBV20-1,CSARKGREQYF,TGCAGTGCTAGGAAGGGTCGTGAGCAGTACTTC
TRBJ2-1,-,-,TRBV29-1,CSVGQGRWNEQFF,TGCAGCGTTGGCCAGGGGCGATGGAATGAGCAGTTCTTC
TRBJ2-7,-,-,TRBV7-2,CASSLAHGVSYEQYF,TGTGCCAGCAGCTTAGCCCACGGCGTCTCCTACGAGCAGTACTTC
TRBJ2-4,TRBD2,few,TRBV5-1,CASSLPSGRADIQYF,TGCGCCAGCAGCTTGCCTAGCGGGAGGGCTGACATTCAGTACTTC
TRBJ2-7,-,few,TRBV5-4,CASSLRQAPRPEQYF,TGTGCCAGCAGCTTACGACAGGCTCCTCGCCCCGAGCAGTACTTC
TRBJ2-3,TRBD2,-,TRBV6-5,CASSYGLAGGAKWTDTQYF,TGTGCCAGCAGTTACGGGCTAGCGGGAGGAGCAAAGTGGACAGATACGCAGTATTTT
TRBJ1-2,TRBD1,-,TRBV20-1,CSVDKDRDRRMYGYTF,TGCAGTGTTGATAAGGACAGGGACAGGAGGATGTATGGCTACACCTTC
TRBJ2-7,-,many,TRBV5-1,CASRGGQSVSYEQYF,TGCGCCAGCAGGGGGGGACAGTCGGTCTCCTACGAGCAGTACTTC
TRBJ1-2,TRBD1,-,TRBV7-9,CASGGQGDLPYGYTF,TGTGCTAGCGGGGGACAGGGTGATTTGCCTTATGGCTACACCTTC
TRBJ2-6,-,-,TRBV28,CASRTATFSGANVLTF,TGTGCCAGCAGGACAGCAACCTTCTCTGGGGCCAACGTCCTGACTTTC
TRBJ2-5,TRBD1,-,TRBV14,CASSQLRDRGLEETQYF,TGTGCCAGCAGCCAACTTCGGGACAGGGGTTTAGAAGAGACCCAGTACTTC